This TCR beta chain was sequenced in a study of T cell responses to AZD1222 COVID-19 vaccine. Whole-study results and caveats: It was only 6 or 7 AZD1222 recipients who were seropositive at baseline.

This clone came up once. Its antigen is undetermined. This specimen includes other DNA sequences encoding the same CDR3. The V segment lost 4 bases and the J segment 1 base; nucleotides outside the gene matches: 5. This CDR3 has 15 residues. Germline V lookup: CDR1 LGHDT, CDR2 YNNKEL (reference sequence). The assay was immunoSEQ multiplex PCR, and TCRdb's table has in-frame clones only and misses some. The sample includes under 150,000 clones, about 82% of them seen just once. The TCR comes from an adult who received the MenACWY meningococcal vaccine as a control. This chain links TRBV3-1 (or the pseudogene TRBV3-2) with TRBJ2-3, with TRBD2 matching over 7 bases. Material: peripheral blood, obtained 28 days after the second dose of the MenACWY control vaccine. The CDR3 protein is CASSLSRGGTDTQYF. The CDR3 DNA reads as TGTGCCAGCAGCCTCTCCCGGGGGGGCACAGATACGCAGTATTTT.